This is a list of T cell receptor beta chains from one sample in a study of CD8 T cells in Susac syndrome. TCRdb called the immunoSEQ multiplex PCR reads again in MiXCR, with one record for every CDR3 protein. This table has over 350,000 distinct CDR3 sequences, 85% appearing once. The specimen was CD8+ T cells from PBMCs. The receptors were sampled from a human donor with multiple sclerosis. Each CDR3 is given with its conserved first and last residue. D genes are given only for firm matches. Clone size is not always given. Where it is, it says once, few, many or a class for expanded clones.

size,length,V,D,J,DNA,CDR3
-,13,TRBV27,-,TRBJ1-2,TGTGCCAGCAGTTTGGGTGGTGGGGTTGGCTACACCTTC,CASSLGGGVGYTF
-,13,TRBV6-5,-,TRBJ1-2,TGTGCCAGCAGTTACGGGGCAGGGGATGGCTACACCTTC,CASSYGAGDGYTF
-,15,TRBV7-8,TRBD2,TRBJ2-2,TGTGCCAGCAGCTTTCTAGCGGGAGTCGCCGGGGAGCTGTTTTTT,CASSFLAGVAGELFF
-,13,TRBV7-9,-,TRBJ2-7,TGTGCCAGCAGCTTAGATGGGGGTTACGAGCAGTACTTC,CASSLDGGYEQYF
-,13,TRBV12-3/TRBV12-4,TRBD1,TRBJ1-1,TGTGCCAGCAGGGCGACAGGGGCAGCTGAAGCTTTCTTT,CASRATGAAEAFF
-,15,TRBV5-6,-,TRBJ2-4,TGTGCCAGCAGCTTTTTATCCCGGGCCAAAAACATTCAGTACTTC,CASSFLSRAKNIQYF
-,14,TRBV27,TRBD1,TRBJ2-2,TGTGCCAGTTCGGACAGGGAGGTCACCGGGGAGCTGTTTTTT,CASSDREVTGELFF
once,12,TRBV6-5,-,TRBJ1-1,TGTGCCAGCAGAAAGATGAACACTGAAGCTTTCTTT,CASRKMNTEAFF
-,15,TRBV27,TRBD1,TRBJ2-1,TGTGCCAGCAGTCCATGGGACAGGGAATCCAATGAGCAGTTCTTC,CASSPWDRESNEQFF
-,17,TRBV9,TRBD1,TRBJ1-1,TGTGCCAGCAGCGTTGATCGGACAGGGCATGAAATCTCTGAAGCTTTCTTT,CASSVDRTGHEISEAFF
once,17,TRBV7-9,TRBD1,TRBJ2-1,TGTGCCAGCAGCGGGGAGGGACAGGGGATCTCCTACAATGAGCAGTTCTTC,CASSGEGQGISYNEQFF
-,12,TRBV10-3,TRBD1,TRBJ2-7,TGTGCCATCAGCCAGGGGGCTGACGAGCAGTACTTC,CAISQGADEQYF
-,16,TRBV3-1,-,TRBJ1-4,TGTGCCAGCAGCCAAGAAGGATCGGCAGTAGGAGAAAAACTGTTTTTT,CASSQEGSAVGEKLFF
-,12,TRBV6-7,-,TRBJ1-5,TGTGCCAGCACCTACAGGGATCAGCCCCAGCATTTT,CASTYRDQPQHF
-,15,TRBV3-1,-,TRBJ2-2,TGTGCCAGCAGCCAAGAAGTCTCGGGGCCCGGGGAGCTGTTTTTT,CASSQEVSGPGELFF
-,15,TRBV27,TRBD2,TRBJ2-1,TGTGCCAGCAGTTTCGTGGGAGGGACCTACAATGAGCAGTTCTTC,CASSFVGGTYNEQFF
-,13,TRBV9,TRBD1,TRBJ1-2,TGTGCCAGCAGCGCGGGGACAGGCGGAGGCTACACCTTC,CASSAGTGGGYTF
-,21,TRBV6-5,-,TRBJ2-2,TGTGCCAGCAGTTACACGAACGGACCCGGGGGCAAGGGACCTCGCACCGGGGAGCTGTTTTTT,CASSYTNGPGGKGPRTGELFF
-,16,TRBV6-6,-,TRBJ2-1,TGTGCCAGCAGTTACTCGACGGTAGCTGGGTCCAATGAGCAGTTCTTC,CASSYSTVAGSNEQFF
-,16,TRBV19,-,TRBJ2-3,TGTGCCAGTAGTATCCCCCCAACGGGGGACACAGATACGCAGTATTTT,CASSIPPTGDTDTQYF
-,16,TRBV27,TRBD1,TRBJ1-2,TGTGCCAGCAGTCACAGGGACAGGGTTAGGATGGGTGGCTACACCTTC,CASSHRDRVRMGGYTF
-,19,TRBV3-1,-,TRBJ1-3,TGTGCCAGCAGCCAAGATTACTACCAGAGCGAGGACTCTGGAAACACCATATATTTT,CASSQDYYQSEDSGNTIYF
-,15,TRBV7-6,-,TRBJ1-1,TGTGCCAGCAGCTCCAGGCGGGGGGTTAACACTGAAGCTTTCTTT,CASSSRRGVNTEAFF
-,15,TRBV9,-,TRBJ2-7,TGTGCCAGCAGCGTAGGCGGGACAGAGACCTACGAGCAGTACTTC,CASSVGGTETYEQYF
-,15,TRBV12-5,TRBD1,TRBJ2-7,TGTGCTAGTGGTCAAACCGGGACAGGGGACTACGAGCAGTACTTC,CASGQTGTGDYEQYF
-,13,TRBV25-1,TRBD1,TRBJ1-5,TGTGCCAGCACAGGACAGGGCAATCAGCCCCAGCATTTT,CASTGQGNQPQHF
-,14,TRBV7-9,-,TRBJ1-2,TGTGCCAGCAGCTTAGCGATGACTCCACATGGCTACACCTTC,CASSLAMTPHGYTF
-,16,TRBV5-6,-,TRBJ1-1,TGTGCCAGCAGCTTCGGGCCTTGGCGCACGAACACTGAAGCTTTCTTT,CASSFGPWRTNTEAFF
-,16,TRBV6-5,-,TRBJ2-6,TGTGCCAGCAGTTACCTTGGGGGTTCTGGGGCCAACGTCCTGACTTTC,CASSYLGGSGANVLTF
once,17,TRBV4-1,-,TRBJ2-7,TGCGCCAGCAGCCAAGATGAGCGTTTGGTAGTTTCCTACGAGCAGTACTTC,CASSQDERLVVSYEQYF
-,12,TRBV29-1,-,TRBJ2-7,TGCAGCGCTCGGGACCGCAACTACGAGCAGTACTTC,CSARDRNYEQYF
-,14,TRBV5-1,-,TRBJ1-1,TGCGCCAGCGGGTACAGGGTGGCGAGCACTGAAGCTTTCTTT,CASGYRVASTEAFF
-,15,TRBV5-1,TRBD2,TRBJ2-5,TGCGCCAGCAGCCACGGACTAGCGGTCCAAGAGACCCAGTACTTC,CASSHGLAVQETQYF
-,15,TRBV4-1,-,TRBJ1-1,TGCGCCAGCAGCCAAGAGGCCGGACAGTACACTGAAGCTTTCTTT,CASSQEAGQYTEAFF
-,14,TRBV7-9,-,TRBJ2-7,TGTGCCAGCAGCTCTAGCGTTATCTCCTACGAGCAGTACTTC,CASSSSVISYEQYF
once,17,TRBV2,-,TRBJ2-7,TGTGCCAGCAGTGAAGGATCGGGAATGGGGACGGGCTGCGAGCAGTACTTC,CASSEGSGMGTGCEQYF
-,15,TRBV5-1,-,TRBJ1-2,TGCGCCAGCAGCTTGCTTCCAGGGGCTAACTATGGCTACACCTTC,CASSLLPGANYGYTF
-,16,TRBV27,-,TRBJ2-2,TGTGCCAGCAGTTTATCGGTCCAGGGGGGCACCGGGGAGCTGTTTTTT,CASSLSVQGGTGELFF
once,15,TRBV18,TRBD2,TRBJ2-1,TGTGCCAGCTCACTGAGACTAGCGGGAGGCAATGAGCAGTTCTTC,CASSLRLAGGNEQFF
-,13,TRBV29-1,-,TRBJ1-1,TGCAGCGTTGAGGAGGCTATGAACACTGAAGCTTTCTTT,CSVEEAMNTEAFF
-,13,TRBV5-5,-,TRBJ2-2,TGTGCCAGCCTAGGGGTGAACACCGGGGAGCTGTTTTTT,CASLGVNTGELFF
-,13,TRBV7-6,-,TRBJ1-1,TGTGCCAGCAGCTCTGGAGCCGGGTCTGAAGCTTTCTTT,CASSSGAGSEAFF
-,18,TRBV6-1,TRBD1,TRBJ1-1,TGTGCCAGCAGTGAATACGCGCTGGGGACAGCCGTGGACACTGAAGCTTTCTTT,CASSEYALGTAVDTEAFF
-,15,TRBV2,TRBD2,TRBJ2-3,TGTGCCAGCAGTGAAAGCGGGAGTAGCACAGATACGCAGTATTTT,CASSESGSSTDTQYF
-,14,TRBV24-1,-,TRBJ2-3,TGTGCCACCAGTGATTTGGGGTTTCCAGATACGCAGTATTTT,CATSDLGFPDTQYF
few,18,TRBV5-4,TRBD1,TRBJ1-3,TGTGCCAGCAGCTTGGACAAGGGACAGTCATTCTCTGGAAACACCATATATTTT,CASSLDKGQSFSGNTIYF
-,12,TRBV6-5,TRBD1,TRBJ2-7,TGTGCCAGCAGGGGGGACAGAAACGAGCAGTACTTC,CASRGDRNEQYF
-,16,TRBV5-6,-,TRBJ2-7,TGTGCCAGCAGCCGTGAGGCGGGGCTTCTTTCCTACGAGCAGTACTTC,CASSREAGLLSYEQYF
-,14,TRBV29-1,-,TRBJ2-7,TGCAGCGTTGAAGATCGCCAGGGATCCTACGAGCAGTACTTC,CSVEDRQGSYEQYF
once,14,TRBV2,-,TRBJ1-1,TGTGCCAGCAGTGTAAGAGGTCCGGGTACTGAAGCTTTCTTT,CASSVRGPGTEAFF
-,17,TRBV12-3/TRBV12-4,TRBD1,TRBJ2-1,TGTGCCAGCAGTTTTAATACGGACAGGGGGCCTTACAATGAGCAGTTCTTC,CASSFNTDRGPYNEQFF
-,12,TRBV5-5,-,TRBJ1-2,TGTGCCAGCAGGGAGAGGATGTATGGCTACACCTTC,CASRERMYGYTF
-,14,TRBV4-1,-,TRBJ1-1,TGCGCCAGCAGCCAAGTGGGAAGCGTCACTGAAGCTTTCTTT,CASSQVGSVTEAFF
-,14,TRBV6-5,-,TRBJ2-3,TGTGCCAGCAGTTACTCCTGGGGCACAGATACGCAGTATTTT,CASSYSWGTDTQYF
-,14,TRBV20-1,TRBD1,TRBJ1-1,TGCAGTGCTGAGCCGGGACAGGGGGCCTCTGAAGCTTTCTTT,CSAEPGQGASEAFF
-,15,TRBV30,TRBD1,TRBJ2-3,TGTGCCTGGAGTGGACAGGGGGTTCACACAGATACGCAGTATTTT,CAWSGQGVHTDTQYF
-,14,TRBV30,-,TRBJ1-1,TGTGCCTGGAGCGCACATTGGGGTGGCACTGAAGCTTTCTTT,CAWSAHWGGTEAFF
-,14,TRBV28,-,TRBJ2-3,TGTGCCAGCAGTTCCCCCGGGCAAACAGATACGCAGTATTTT,CASSSPGQTDTQYF
-,16,TRBV9,-,TRBJ1-2,TGTGCCAGCAGCGGATACGGGCAGACAGCTAACTATGGCTACACCTTC,CASSGYGQTANYGYTF